This T cell receptor (beta chain) was sequenced in a study of T cell changes during pregnancy in multiple sclerosis. The CDR3 loop spans 15 amino acids. From germline, CDR1 is MNHEY and CDR2 SVGAGI. V trimming: 5 bases; J trimming: 7 bases; junction bases outside the gene matches: 8. Clones were sequenced by immunoSEQ multiplex PCR, and TCRdb holds only the in-frame ones, with some missing. The top ten hold around 6% of the sample, which has 130,000 or so clones, approximately 93% seen once. The gene calls are TRBV6-5 and TRBJ2-2, with TRBD1 identical over 9 bases. The sequencing used peripheral blood, collected before pregnancy. The receptor was isolated from a female donor with multiple sclerosis, enrolled in a pregnancy study. The CDR3 nucleotides read TGTGCCAGCAGTATAACAGGGGGCACAAACGGGGAGCTGTTTTTT. Its protein is CASSITGGTNGELFF.